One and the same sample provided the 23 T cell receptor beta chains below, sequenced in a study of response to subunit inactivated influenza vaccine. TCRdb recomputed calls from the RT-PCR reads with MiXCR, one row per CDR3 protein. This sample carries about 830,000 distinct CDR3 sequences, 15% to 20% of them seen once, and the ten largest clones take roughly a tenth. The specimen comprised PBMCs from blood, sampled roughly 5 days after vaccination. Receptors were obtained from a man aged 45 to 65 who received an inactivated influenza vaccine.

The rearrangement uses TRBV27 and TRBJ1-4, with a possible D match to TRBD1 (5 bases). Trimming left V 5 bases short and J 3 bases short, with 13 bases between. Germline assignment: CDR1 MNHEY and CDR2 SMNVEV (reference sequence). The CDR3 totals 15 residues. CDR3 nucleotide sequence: TGTGCCAGCAGTACTTCAGGGTCGCCTAATGAAAAACTGTTTTTT. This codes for CASSTSGSPNEKLFF.

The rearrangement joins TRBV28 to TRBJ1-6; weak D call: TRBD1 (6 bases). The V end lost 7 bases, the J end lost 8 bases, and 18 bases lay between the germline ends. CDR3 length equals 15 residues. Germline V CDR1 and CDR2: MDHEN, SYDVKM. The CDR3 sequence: CASNSGAGAHSPLHF. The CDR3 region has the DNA TGTGCCAGCAACAGTGGGGCAGGGGCCCATTCACCCCTCCACTTT.

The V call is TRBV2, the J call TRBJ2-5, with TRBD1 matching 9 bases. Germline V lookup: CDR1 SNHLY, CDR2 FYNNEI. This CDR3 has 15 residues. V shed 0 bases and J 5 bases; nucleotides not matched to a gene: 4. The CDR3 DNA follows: TGTGCCAGCAGTGAAGCGGGGACAGGGTATGAGACCCAGTACTTC. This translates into CASSEAGTGYETQYF.

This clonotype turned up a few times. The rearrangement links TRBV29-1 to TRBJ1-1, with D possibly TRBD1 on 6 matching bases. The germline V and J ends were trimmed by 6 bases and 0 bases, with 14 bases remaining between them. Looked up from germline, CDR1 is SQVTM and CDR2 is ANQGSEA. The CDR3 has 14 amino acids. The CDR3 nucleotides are TGCAGCGTAACAGGGCGGGCGCTGAACACTGAAGCTTTCTTT. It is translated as CSVTGRALNTEAFF.

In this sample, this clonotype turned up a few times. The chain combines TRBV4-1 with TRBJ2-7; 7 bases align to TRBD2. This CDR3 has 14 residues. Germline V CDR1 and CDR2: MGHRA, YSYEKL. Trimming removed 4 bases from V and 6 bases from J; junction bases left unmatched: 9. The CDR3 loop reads CASSLGLGAIEQYF. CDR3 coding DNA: TGCGCCAGCAGCCTTGGACTAGGGGCGATCGAGCAGTACTTC.

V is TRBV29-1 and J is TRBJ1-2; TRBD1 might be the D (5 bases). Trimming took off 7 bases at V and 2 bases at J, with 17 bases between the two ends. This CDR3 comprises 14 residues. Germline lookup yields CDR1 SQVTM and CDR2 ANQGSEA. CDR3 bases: TGCAGCGCCGATAGCCTCGGGGGAAACTATGGCTACACCTTC. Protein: CSADSLGGNYGYTF.

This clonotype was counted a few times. DNA for the CDR3: TGTGCCAGCAGTACCGGGACTAGTAGGGAGCAGTACTTC. Residues: CASSTGTSREQYF. The gene calls are TRBV6-6 and TRBJ2-7, with 8 bases fitting TRBD2. Trimming cost V 5 bases and J 7 bases; bases outside gene matches: 7. The CDR3 is 13 amino acids. Germline V gene lookup returns CDR1 MNHNY and CDR2 SVGAGI (reference sequence).

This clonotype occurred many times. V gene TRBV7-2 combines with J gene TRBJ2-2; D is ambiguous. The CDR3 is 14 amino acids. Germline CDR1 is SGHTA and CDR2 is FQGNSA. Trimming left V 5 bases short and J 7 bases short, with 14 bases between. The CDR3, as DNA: TGTGCCAGCAGCCCCGTAGCTGTTGGCGGGGAGCTGTTTTTT. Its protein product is CASSPVAVGGELFF.

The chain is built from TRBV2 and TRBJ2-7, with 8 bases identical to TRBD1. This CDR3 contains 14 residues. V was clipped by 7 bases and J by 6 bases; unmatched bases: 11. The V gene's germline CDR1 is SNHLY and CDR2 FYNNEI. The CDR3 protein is CASIADRGQSEQYF. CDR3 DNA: TGTGCCAGCATCGCCGACAGGGGCCAGAGCGAGCAGTACTTC.

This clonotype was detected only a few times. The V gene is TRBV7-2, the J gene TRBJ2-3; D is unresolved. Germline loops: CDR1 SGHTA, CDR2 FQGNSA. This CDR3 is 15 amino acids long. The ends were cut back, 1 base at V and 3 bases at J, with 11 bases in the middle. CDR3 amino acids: CASSLEGSGTDTQYF. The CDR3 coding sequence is TGTGCCAGCAGCTTAGAGGGTTCCGGGACAGATACGCAGTATTTT.

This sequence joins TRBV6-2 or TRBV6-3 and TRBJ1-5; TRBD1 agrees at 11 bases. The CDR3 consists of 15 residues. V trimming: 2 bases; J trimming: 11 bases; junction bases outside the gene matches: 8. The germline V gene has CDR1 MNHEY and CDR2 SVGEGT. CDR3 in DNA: TGTGCCAGCAGTTACCAAGGGACAGGGGGAGAGACCCAGCATTTT. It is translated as CASSYQGTGGETQHF.

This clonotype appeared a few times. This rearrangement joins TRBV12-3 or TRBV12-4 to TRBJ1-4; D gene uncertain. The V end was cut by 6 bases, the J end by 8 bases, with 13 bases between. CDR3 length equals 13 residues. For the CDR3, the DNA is TGTGCCAGCAGAGCGGGGAATGGAGAAAAACTGTTTTTT. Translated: CASRAGNGEKLFF.

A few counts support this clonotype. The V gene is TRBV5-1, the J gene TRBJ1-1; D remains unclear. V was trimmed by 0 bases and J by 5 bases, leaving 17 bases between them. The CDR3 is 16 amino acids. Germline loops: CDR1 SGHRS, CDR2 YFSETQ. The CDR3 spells CASSLEGTGRGTEAFF. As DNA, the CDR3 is TGCGCCAGCAGCTTGGAAGGTACCGGCCGGGGAACTGAAGCTTTCTTT. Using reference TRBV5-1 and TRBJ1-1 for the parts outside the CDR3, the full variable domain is KAGVTQTPRYLIKTRGQQVTLSCSPISGHRSVSWYQQTPGQGLQFLFEYFSETQRNKGNFPGRFSGRQFSNSRSEMNVSTLELGDSALYLCASSLEGTGRGTEAFFGQGTRLTVV.

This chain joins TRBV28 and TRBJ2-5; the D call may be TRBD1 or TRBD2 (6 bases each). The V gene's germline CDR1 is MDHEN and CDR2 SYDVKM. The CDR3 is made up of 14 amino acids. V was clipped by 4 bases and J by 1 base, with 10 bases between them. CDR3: CASSYGGSQETQYF. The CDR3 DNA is TGTGCCAGCAGTTACGGGGGCAGCCAAGAGACCCAGTACTTC.

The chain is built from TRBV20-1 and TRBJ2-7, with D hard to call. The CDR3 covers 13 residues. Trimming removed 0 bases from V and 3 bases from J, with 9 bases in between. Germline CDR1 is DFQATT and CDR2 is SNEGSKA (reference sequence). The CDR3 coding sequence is TGCAGTGCTAGAGATCCGAACGGCTACGAGCAGTACTTC. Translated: CSARDPNGYEQYF.

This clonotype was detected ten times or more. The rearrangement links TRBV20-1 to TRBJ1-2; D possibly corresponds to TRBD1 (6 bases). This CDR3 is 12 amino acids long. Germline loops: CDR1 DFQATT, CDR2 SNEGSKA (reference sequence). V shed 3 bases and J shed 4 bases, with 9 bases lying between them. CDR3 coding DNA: TGCAGTGCTAGGGACAGAACCTATGGCTACACCTTC. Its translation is CSARDRTYGYTF.

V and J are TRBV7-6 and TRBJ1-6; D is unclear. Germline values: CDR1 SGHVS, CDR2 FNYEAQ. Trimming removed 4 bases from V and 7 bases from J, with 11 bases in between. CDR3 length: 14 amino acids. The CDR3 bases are TGTGCCAGCAGCTATAGGGAGCTGAATTCACCCCTCCACTTT. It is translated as CASSYRELNSPLHF.

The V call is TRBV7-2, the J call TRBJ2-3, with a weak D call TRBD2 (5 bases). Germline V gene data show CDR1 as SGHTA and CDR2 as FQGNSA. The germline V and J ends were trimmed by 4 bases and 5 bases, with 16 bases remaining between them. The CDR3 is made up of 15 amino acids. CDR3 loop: CASSSQIERRDTQYF. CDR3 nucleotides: TGTGCCAGCAGCTCGCAAATTGAGCGGAGAGATACGCAGTATTTT. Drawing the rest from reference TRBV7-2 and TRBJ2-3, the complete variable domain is GAGVSQSPSNKVTEKGKDVELRCDPISGHTALYWYRQSLGQGLEFLIYFQGNSAPDKSGLPSDRFSAERTGGSVSTLTIQRTQQEDSAVYLCASSSQIERRDTQYFGPGTRLTVL.

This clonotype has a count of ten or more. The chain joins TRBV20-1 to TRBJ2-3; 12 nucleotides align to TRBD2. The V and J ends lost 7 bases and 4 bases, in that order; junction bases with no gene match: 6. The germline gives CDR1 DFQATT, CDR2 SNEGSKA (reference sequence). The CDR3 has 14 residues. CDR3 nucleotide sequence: TGCAGTGTCCCTAGCGGGAGGGGCCCAGATACGCAGTATTTT. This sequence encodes CSVPSGRGPDTQYF.

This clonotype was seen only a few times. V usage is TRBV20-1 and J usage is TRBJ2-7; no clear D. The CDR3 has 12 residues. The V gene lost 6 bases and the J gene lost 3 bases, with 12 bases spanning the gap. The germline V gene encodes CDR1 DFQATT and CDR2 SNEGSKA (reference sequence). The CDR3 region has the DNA TGCAGTGCCCGGGCCCCGAACTACGAGCAGTACTTC. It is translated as CSARAPNYEQYF.

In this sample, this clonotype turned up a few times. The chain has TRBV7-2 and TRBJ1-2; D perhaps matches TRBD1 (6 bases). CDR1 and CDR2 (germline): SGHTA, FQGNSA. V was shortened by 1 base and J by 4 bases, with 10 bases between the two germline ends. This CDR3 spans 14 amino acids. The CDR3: CASSLGGGSYGYTF. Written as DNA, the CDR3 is TGTGCCAGCAGCTTAGGAGGGGGGTCCTATGGCTACACCTTC.

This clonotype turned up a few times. CDR3 sequence (DNA): TGCAGCGTTGAGATTTTATTTAAAGACAGGGCTGACACCGGGGAGCTGTTTTTT. Its translation: CSVEILFKDRADTGELFF. The V gene is TRBV29-1, the J gene TRBJ2-2; 7 bases line up with TRBD1. The CDR3 is made up of 18 amino acids. J gave up 3 bases and V 3 bases, and 16 bases lay outside the gene matches. Germline CDR1 reads SQVTM; CDR2 reads ANQGSEA.

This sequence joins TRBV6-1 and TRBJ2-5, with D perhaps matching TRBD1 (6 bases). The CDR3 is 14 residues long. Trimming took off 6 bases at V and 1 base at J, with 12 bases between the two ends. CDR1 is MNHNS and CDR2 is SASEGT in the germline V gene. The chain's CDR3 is CASSRNRAQETQYF. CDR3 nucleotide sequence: TGTGCCAGCAGCCGGAACAGGGCCCAAGAGACCCAGTACTTC.